Reported below is one T cell receptor (beta chain). Its specificity is unknown. TCRdb's table, derived via immunoSEQ multiplex PCR, lists solely in-frame clones and lacks some. Here the sample spans 5,000 or so clones, around 74% being singletons. This sample is drawn from a study of T cells in pancreatic ductal adenocarcinoma. Whole-study findings and limits: Blood had more productive templates and around 8.5-fold more unique clonotypes than tumor. Enrichment of CD45RO+ effector over naive T cells in tumors may bias clonality. Blood clonality (roughly 0.07) did not differ significantly from tumor (approximately 0.1).

The selected patients with pancreatic ductal adenocarcinoma had surgery but no neoadjuvant therapy. V lost 8 bases, J lost 0 bases, and 14 bases lay in between. The CDR3 runs to 13 residues. In germline, CDR1 is GTSNPN, CDR2 SVGIG (reference sequence). The TCR comes from a human donor with pancreatic ductal adenocarcinoma. The rearrangement uses TRBV30 and TRBJ2-7; TRBD1 is a possible D gene (5 bases). The sequenced material came from pancreatic tumor tissue. The CDR3 nucleotides are TGTGCCCTGCGTGCAGGGTACTCCTACGAGCAGTACTTC. It yields the protein CALRAGYSYEQYF.